This T cell receptor (beta chain) was observed in a study of blood T cell repertoires in COVID-19. Study summary: From T cells, B-cell-depleted T cells, or PBMCs came the material, which was cDNA or gDNA.

Profiled with immunoSEQ multiplex PCR; TCRdb holds only in-frame clones, not every one. The data hold under 200,000 clones, with 86% observed a single time. This clone appeared once. The germline V gene encodes CDR1 MNHEY and CDR2 SVGEGT. V was pared by 4 bases and J by 4 bases, with 8 bases between. The CDR3 loop spans 13 amino acids. Sequenced material: peripheral blood. This receptor was taken from a man between 18 and 35 years old with acute or convalescent COVID-19. The chain recombines TRBV6-2 or TRBV6-3 with TRBJ1-5; D not resolved. The CDR3 bases are TGTGCCAGCAGTTTAGACTGGAATCAGCCCCAGCATTTT. Translating it yields CASSLDWNQPQHF.